This T cell receptor beta chain was recorded in a study of cytotoxic CD8 clonotypes in ibrutinib-treated CLL (dated by TCRdb to about 2021). Regarding the study in general: The cohort included about 15 treatment-naive and ten to eleven relapsed/refractory patients; roughly 17 were IGHV unmutated. Partial responses were observed in roughly 25 patients and complete responses in 2; after a median follow-up of roughly 62 months, remission was maintained in approximately 15 patients and progression was observed in roughly twelve. Response samples were obtained after a median of 12 months of treatment, with a range of roughly 6 to 36 months. On average, each sample had 255,043 productive templates and under 95,000 productive rearrangements. Longitudinal samples were obtainable from about 30% of the roughly 90 participants in the trial. Cryopreserved peripheral blood mononuclear cells were collected before treatment, at response, and at either disease progression or sustained remission. Every sample from remission and from progressive disease was obtained while the patients were still on ibrutinib.

General conclusions and limits of the study: Public clonotypes were rare and either shrank or stayed stable during treatment, and the rise in clonality at ibrutinib response reflected expansion of private clonotypes. Clonality rose at ibrutinib response, remained stable during sustained remission, and dropped back toward baseline at progression. At baseline, clonality was higher than in age-matched healthy donors and showed a strong correlation with circulating CD8+ T-cell counts. Lymph node repertoires were not examined, and the timing of sampling was not matched between patients in sustained remission and those whose disease progressed.

Read against the paper, the sample's time point label means: less than 30 months on ibrutinib. Roughly 2.2 micrograms of genomic DNA were extracted from cryopreserved PBMCs for TCR beta library preparation. Longitudinal blood samples from CLL patients on ibrutinib monotherapy were analyzed using high-throughput TCR beta sequencing. Patients were enrolled in a phase 2 open-label single-center ibrutinib monotherapy trial. Regarding this clone: This receptor's antigen is unknown. No base quality values were provided; no much bigger clone lies one nucleotide off.

Reading from cysteine to phenylalanine, the CDR3 counts 15 amino acids. CDR3 DNA is the only sequence kept; it has 45 bases, read in frame from the first base. Taken from the germline V gene, the CDR1 and CDR2 loops are MGHRA and YSYEKL. V is pared back by 0 bases and J by 0 bases, with 8 bases lying between the germline termini. On a MiSeq, deep resolution sequencing aimed for a depth between 1 in 1 million and 1 in 200,000 T cells, with each clonotype covered approximately 9.2x on average. TCR beta libraries were generated with the immunoSEQ hsTCRB Kit. As for the original processing: The data were analyzed with ImmunoSEQ Analyzer and ImmunoSEQ Data Assistant, and V, D and J gene assignments followed IMGT definitions. Clonality was computed as one minus normalized Shannon entropy of productive rearrangement frequencies, ranging from 0 to 1. Only overrepresented clonotypes making up at least 0.05% of the repertoire of each patient were included in the public clonotype analysis. Thirteen repertoires from age-matched healthy donors, obtained from immuneACCESS, served as clonality controls. TCRdb provides this immuneACCESS table in a form limited to in-frame rearrangements. Some clones are lacking; in checked studies, under half of them reflect an unresolved V gene, and why the rest are absent is not known. For V, J and clone size, that table is used; D and trimming come from the DNA. The sample contains 130,000 or so clones, roughly 85% of them found a single time. Of the sample, approximately 2% is held by the ten largest clones.

This receptor was obtained from a human donor with chronic lymphocytic leukemia. Here the sequenced sample was PBMCs, taken after 24 months of ibrutinib treatment. This receptor chain uses TRBV4-1 and TRBJ1-1; a confident D gene designation cannot be given. The CDR3 in this case is CASSQEYAVNTEAFF. DNA sequence: TGCGCCAGCAGCCAAGAGTACGCAGTGAACACTGAAGCTTTCTTT.